This TCR beta chain was sequenced in a study of T-cell reconstitution after alpha-beta-depleted transplantation in children. The study's findings and limits: Most T-cell counts and diversity one year after the transplant came from T cells that were newly produced. Several hundred graft clones that had expanded were reportedly the source of alpha-beta T cells about two months after transplant.

A remark on this clonotype: Its antigen is not known.

A TCRbeta library incorporating unique molecular identifiers was prepared. TCRdb processed the PCR reads anew with MiXCR; each CDR3 protein has one entry. The table records around 250,000 distinct CDR3 sequences, about 25% of them present only once. Germline values: CDR1 SEHNR, CDR2 FQNEAQ (reference sequence). This CDR3 has 15 residues. The germline V and J ends were trimmed by 4 bases and 0 bases, with 13 bases remaining between them. The receptor comes from a girl aged 2-10 years with Fanconi anemia, due to receive a stem cell transplant. J is TRBJ2-7 and V is TRBV7-9, with a tentative D call TRBD1 (6 bases). This specimen was PBMCs, taken before TCRalphabeta/CD19-depleted stem cell transplant. This CDR3 reads CASSSGTSYSYEQYF. The CDR3 DNA reads as TGTGCCAGCAGCTCCGGGACATCCTACTCCTACGAGCAGTACTTC.